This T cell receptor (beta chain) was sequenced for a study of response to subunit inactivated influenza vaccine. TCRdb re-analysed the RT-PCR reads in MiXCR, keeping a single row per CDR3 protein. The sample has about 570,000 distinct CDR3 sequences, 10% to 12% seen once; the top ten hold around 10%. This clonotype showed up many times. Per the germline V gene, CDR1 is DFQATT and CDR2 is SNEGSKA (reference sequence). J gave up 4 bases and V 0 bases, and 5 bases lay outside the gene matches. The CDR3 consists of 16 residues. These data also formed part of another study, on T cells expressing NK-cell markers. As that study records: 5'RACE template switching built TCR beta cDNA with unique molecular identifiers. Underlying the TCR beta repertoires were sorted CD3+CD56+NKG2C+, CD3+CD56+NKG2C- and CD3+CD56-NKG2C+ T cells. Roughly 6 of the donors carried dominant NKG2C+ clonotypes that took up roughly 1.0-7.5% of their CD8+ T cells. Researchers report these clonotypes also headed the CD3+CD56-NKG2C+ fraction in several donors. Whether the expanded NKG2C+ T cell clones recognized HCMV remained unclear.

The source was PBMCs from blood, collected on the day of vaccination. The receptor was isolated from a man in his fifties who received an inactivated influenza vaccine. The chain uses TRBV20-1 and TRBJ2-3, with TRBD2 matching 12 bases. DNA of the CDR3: TGCAGTGCTAGAGATCTAGCGGGGGGGCCCGCAGATACGCAGTATTTT. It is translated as CSARDLAGGPADTQYF.